A selection of T cell receptor beta chains follows, all from one sample in a study of CD8+ T cells in alopecia areata. The table came from immunoSEQ multiplex PCR; TCRdb's copy has only in-frame clones and leaves some out. The data contain 25,000 to 35,000 clones, roughly 60% of them singletons. The source material was NKG2D-high CD8+ T cells sorted from blood. Receptor source: a human donor with alopecia areata. Each CDR3 is given with its conserved first and last residue. The D gene is left open where the match is weak. Clone size is not always given. Where it is, it says once, few, many or a class for expanded clones.

TRBJ2-1 . . TRBV18 15 TGTGCCAGCTCACCAGTGACAGTAAGTTACAATGAGCAGTTCTTC CASSPVTVSYNEQFF
TRBJ2-4 . . TRBV13 13 TGTGCCAGCAGCGACTTAGCCAAAAACATTCAGTACTTC CASSDLAKNIQYF
TRBJ1-1 . . TRBV4-3 16 TGCGCCAGCAGCCAAGAGGAATTAACGTCGAACACTGAAGCTTTCTTT CASSQEELTSNTEAFF
TRBJ2-1 . . TRBV29-1 15 TGCAGCGTTGGGGGACTTCAAAGCTCCTACAATGAGCAGTTCTTC CSVGGLQSSYNEQFF
TRBJ2-6 TRBD1 . TRBV10-3 22 TGTGCCATCAGTGAGTCGAGTGTAGGGGGCGTTGTCACTCACTCTGGGGCCAACGTCCTGACTTTC CAISESSVGGVVTHSGANVLTF
TRBJ2-1 . few TRBV9 15 TGTGCCAGCAGCGCTCGGGGGTGGTCCTACAATGAGCAGTTCTTC CASSARGWSYNEQFF
TRBJ2-5 . . TRBV5-6 16 TGTGCCAGCAGCTCGGACCTCCCGGGGGCCCCTGAGACCCAGTACTTC CASSSDLPGAPETQYF
TRBJ2-5 . . TRBV9 15 TGTGCCAGCAGCCCGCGCCTACAGAGCCAAGAGACCCAGTACTTC CASSPRLQSQETQYF
TRBJ1-1 TRBD1 . TRBV30 13 TGTGCCTGGAGAGGGACAGGGCTCACTGAAGCTTTCTTT CAWRGTGLTEAFF
TRBJ2-7 TRBD1 . TRBV29-1 15 TGCAGCGTTGTACCGACAGGGAGAAACACCTACGAGCAGTACTTC CSVVPTGRNTYEQYF
TRBJ2-5 . . TRBV19 13 TGTGCCAGTAGAAGGGGGGTTGAAGAGACCCAGTACTTC CASRRGVEETQYF
TRBJ2-3 TRBD1 few TRBV5-4 20 TGTGCCAGCAGCTTCCCGGGACAGGGGGCGAATAGGCGCAAGACAGATACGCAGTATTTT CASSFPGQGANRRKTDTQYF
TRBJ2-1 TRBD1 . TRBV7-7 15 TGTGCCAGCAGCCCATGGGACAGCCGATACAATGAGCAGTTCTTC CASSPWDSRYNEQFF
TRBJ2-5 . . TRBV28 16 TGTGCCAGCAGTTTTTTGGTAGGAGAGTACCAAGAGACCCAGTACTTC CASSFLVGEYQETQYF
TRBJ2-5 . . TRBV4-1 14 TGCGCCAGCAGCCCTCTGGACGGACAAGAGACCCAGTACTTC CASSPLDGQETQYF
TRBJ2-1 TRBD1 . TRBV28 13 TGTGCCAGCAGTTGGACAGGGGTTAGTGAGCAGTTCTTC CASSWTGVSEQFF
TRBJ2-7 . medium-sized TRBV28 12 TGTGCCAGCAGTTTTCAACAGTTTAAGCAGTACTTC CASSFQQFKQYF
TRBJ2-5 . few TRBV29-1 13 TGCAGCGTTGAAATAGATATCCAAGAGACCCAGTACTTC CSVEIDIQETQYF
TRBJ2-1 . . TRBV27 17 TGTGCCAGCAGTTTTCTCCCCGGGAAGATCGACGGCGCTGAGCAGTTCTTC CASSFLPGKIDGAEQFF
TRBJ2-1 . . TRBV29-1 11 TGCAGCGTTGGTTCCGGGAATGAGCAGTTCTTC CSVGSGNEQFF
TRBJ2-1 TRBD2 . TRBV29-1 13 TGCAGCGTTGTCACTAGCGGGGGGAATGAGCAGTTCTTC CSVVTSGGNEQFF
TRBJ1-5 TRBD1 . TRBV4-1 16 TGCGCCAGCAGCCAGGCACCGGGACAGGGCGGTCAGCCCCAGCATTTT CASSQAPGQGGQPQHF
TRBJ2-1 . . TRBV5-6 13 TGTGCCAGCAGCACCGGAGGTTACAATGAGCAGTTCTTC CASSTGGYNEQFF
TRBJ1-3 . . TRBV27 15 TGTGCCAGCAGTTTATCGGGCTTGGCTGGAAACACCATATATTTT CASSLSGLAGNTIYF
TRBJ2-7 . . TRBV27 13 TGTGCCAGCATGGACGGGGGGCACTACGAGCAGTACTTC CASMDGGHYEQYF
TRBJ2-7 TRBD1 . TRBV7-9 15 TGTGCCAGCAGCTTACTGACAGGGGCGGCCTACGAGCAGTACTTC CASSLLTGAAYEQYF
TRBJ2-1 . . TRBV6-6 12 TGTGTCAGCACTCCCTCCTTCGGTGAGCAGTTCTTC CVSTPSFGEQFF
TRBJ2-7 . few TRBV5-4 17 TGTGCCAGCAGTGACCTCGATTTCCGGGAGAGTTACTACGAGCAGTACTTC CASSDLDFRESYYEQYF
TRBJ2-1 TRBD1 . TRBV27 17 TGTGCCAGCAGCCCGGGACAGGGCCCCTTACGCTACAATGAGCAGTTCTTC CASSPGQGPLRYNEQFF
TRBJ2-1 TRBD2 . TRBV13 14 TGTGCCAGCAGCTCGGGACTAGCAATTAAGGAGCAGTTCTTC CASSSGLAIKEQFF
TRBJ2-5 . . TRBV18 15 TGTGCCAGCTCACCAAGGATGCCGATCCAAGAGACCCAGTACTTC CASSPRMPIQETQYF
TRBJ2-7 . . TRBV7-9 11 TGTGCCAGCAGCCACCTTTACGAGCAGTACTTC CASSHLYEQYF
TRBJ2-3 . . TRBV28 15 TGTGCCAGCAGTTCATACAGGCGTGGGACAGATACGCAGTATTTT CASSSYRRGTDTQYF
TRBJ2-3 . . TRBV4-3 14 TGCGCCAGCAGCCCAGGCCAGGGTCCAGATACGCAGTATTTT CASSPGQGPDTQYF
TRBJ2-5 . . TRBV6-6 12 TGTGCCAGCAGTTACAGTCGGGAGACCCAGTACTTC CASSYSRETQYF
TRBJ2-7 . . TRBV27 14 TGTGCCAGCAGTTTATCCGCCAGGGGATACGAGCAGTACTTC CASSLSARGYEQYF
TRBJ1-1 . once TRBV5-1 14 TGCGCCAGCAGCTTGTGGCAGATGAACACTGAAGCTTTCTTT CASSLWQMNTEAFF
TRBJ2-1 TRBD2 . TRBV7-2 15 TGTGCCAGCAGCTTAGGGGACTACCTCTACAATGAGCAGTTCTTC CASSLGDYLYNEQFF
TRBJ2-1 . . TRBV4-1 16 TGCGCCAGCAGCCAAGAATCGGGGACCATCAACAATGAGCAGTTCTTC CASSQESGTINNEQFF
TRBJ2-5 . . TRBV29-1 13 TGCAGCGTTGGCCTACAGGGGGGGGAGACCCAGTACTTC CSVGLQGGETQYF
TRBJ1-6 . . TRBV2 17 TGTGCCAGCAGTGAGGTTTCTGGAGTCCTATATAATTCACCCCTCCACTTT CASSEVSGVLYNSPLHF
TRBJ2-7 . once TRBV28 13 TGTGCCAGCACTCCAGGGGCTTCCTACGAGCAGTACTTC CASTPGASYEQYF
TRBJ2-3 . . TRBV9 14 TGTGCCAGCAGCGTAGTGGCAGGGACAGATACGCAGTATTTT CASSVVAGTDTQYF
TRBJ2-1 . . TRBV19 13 TGTGCCAGTAGTACCGCAGGGAACAATGAGCAGTTCTTC CASSTAGNNEQFF
TRBJ2-7 . once TRBV4-1 13 TGCGCCAGCAGCCAAATCTCCTTCTACGAGCAGTACTTC CASSQISFYEQYF
TRBJ1-1 . few TRBV20-1 11 TGCAGTGCTAGAGGACAGGAAGAAGCTTTCTTT CSARGQEEAFF
TRBJ2-1 . once TRBV13 13 TGTGCCAGCACCCAGGGGGGCCGGAATGAGCAGTTCTTC CASTQGGRNEQFF
TRBJ2-7 TRBD2 few TRBV28 19 TGTGCCAGCAGTTTCCAATCCGGGACTAGCGGGAGGGCCTCATACGAGCAGTACTTC CASSFQSGTSGRASYEQYF
TRBJ2-1 TRBD2 few TRBV28 16 TGTGCCAGCAGTTTAGTCGGGAGGGGGTCCTACAATGAGCAGTTCTTC CASSLVGRGSYNEQFF
TRBJ2-1 . few TRBV5-1 11 TGCGCCAGCGGCGACCCCAATGAGCAGTTCTTC CASGDPNEQFF
TRBJ2-1 . . TRBV29-1 15 TGCAGCGTTGAAGGGGGGGAAAACTCCTACAATGAGCAGTTCTTC CSVEGGENSYNEQFF
TRBJ2-3 TRBD1 . TRBV28 14 TGTGCCAGCAGTATAACAGGGGAAACAGATACGCAGTATTTT CASSITGETDTQYF